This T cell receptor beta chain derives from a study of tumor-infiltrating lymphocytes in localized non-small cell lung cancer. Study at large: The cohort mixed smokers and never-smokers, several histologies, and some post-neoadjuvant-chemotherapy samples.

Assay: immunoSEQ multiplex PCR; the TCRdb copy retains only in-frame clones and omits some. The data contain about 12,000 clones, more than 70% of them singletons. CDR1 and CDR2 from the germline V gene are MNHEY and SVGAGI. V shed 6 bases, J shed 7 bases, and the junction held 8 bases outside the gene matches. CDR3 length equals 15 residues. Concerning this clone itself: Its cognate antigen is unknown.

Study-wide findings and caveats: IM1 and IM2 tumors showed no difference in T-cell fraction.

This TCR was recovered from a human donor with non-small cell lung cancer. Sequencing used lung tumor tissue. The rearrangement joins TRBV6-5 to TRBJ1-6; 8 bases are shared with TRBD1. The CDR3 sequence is CASRGTGGGNSPLHF. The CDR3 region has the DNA TGTGCCAGCAGGGGGACAGGAGGAGGGAATTCACCCCTCCACTTT.